Listed below are T cell receptor beta chains from one sample, sequenced in a study of blood T cell repertoires in COVID-19. TCRdb's copy holds only in-frame clones and misses some; the assay was immunoSEQ multiplex PCR. The table shows approximately 300,000 clones, with over 85% occurring only once. The sample consisted of PBMCs or T cells enriched from blood (not recorded which). The receptors were gathered from a man aged 55 to 70 who had recovered from COVID-19. Each CDR3 is given without its conserved first and last residue. Each record gives: CDR3 protein, D gene, V gene, J gene. A D gene is named only where the DNA matches it firmly.

CDR3: ASSVGQGSIGELF
D: TRBD1
V: TRBV9
J: TRBJ2-2

CDR3: ASSPSGTSGGGSTDTQY
D: TRBD2
V: TRBV13
J: TRBJ2-3

CDR3: ASSDHNQPQH
D: .
V: TRBV25-1
J: TRBJ1-5

CDR3: ASSLGLAGGRTQY
D: TRBD2
V: TRBV7-2
J: TRBJ2-5

CDR3: ASSLNRRSTEAF
D: .
V: TRBV6-5
J: TRBJ1-1

CDR3: ASSLVLAGGGTYNEQF
D: TRBD2
V: TRBV5-6
J: TRBJ2-1

CDR3: ASSLGQEQETQY
D: .
V: TRBV27
J: TRBJ2-5

CDR3: ASSLGGYRAVGELF
D: .
V: TRBV7-9
J: TRBJ2-2

CDR3: ASSLPGGNLYGYT
D: .
V: TRBV5-5
J: TRBJ1-2

CDR3: ATSDPTGGIQETQY
D: TRBD1
V: TRBV24-1
J: TRBJ2-5

CDR3: AWSEEGQMRSYNEQF
D: .
V: TRBV30
J: TRBJ2-1

CDR3: ASSLTGRGAQEQF
D: .
V: TRBV7-3
J: TRBJ2-1

CDR3: AISTSGLYEQY
D: TRBD2
V: TRBV10-3
J: TRBJ2-7

CDR3: ASTTGPNTGELF
D: TRBD1
V: TRBV19
J: TRBJ2-2

CDR3: ASSLATGRETQY
D: .
V: TRBV5-4
J: TRBJ2-5

CDR3: ASSQMEGGRRFT
D: .
V: TRBV4-2
J: TRBJ1-2

CDR3: ASSVLSGKQETQY
D: .
V: TRBV9
J: TRBJ2-5

CDR3: ASNSDRKSNQPQH
D: .
V: TRBV21-1
J: TRBJ1-5

CDR3: ASSLFRVRDRGLFFEQY
D: TRBD1
V: TRBV7-6
J: TRBJ2-7

CDR3: ASSWLAGGDRELF
D: TRBD2
V: TRBV6-6
J: TRBJ2-2

CDR3: ASSVRSEGYGYT
D: .
V: TRBV9
J: TRBJ1-2

CDR3: ASSLRGTGSTEAF
D: TRBD1
V: TRBV19
J: TRBJ1-1

CDR3: ASSRGDRGNTGELF
D: TRBD1
V: TRBV25-1
J: TRBJ2-2

CDR3: ASSETSSDSSGANVLT
D: .
V: TRBV19
J: TRBJ2-6

CDR3: ASQFGSGANQPQH
D: .
V: TRBV28
J: TRBJ1-5

CDR3: ASSPRDIYEQY
D: .
V: TRBV7-9
J: TRBJ2-7

CDR3: ASREGANYGYT
D: TRBD1
V: TRBV5-1
J: TRBJ1-2

CDR3: ASSLAGVSSYNSPLH
D: .
V: TRBV5-1
J: TRBJ1-6

CDR3: ASSLQGLAGEAQF
D: TRBD2
V: TRBV11-1
J: TRBJ2-1

CDR3: ASKPPRGGQGKSGANVLT
D: .
V: TRBV21-1
J: TRBJ2-6

CDR3: ASSYPRTGGYYGYT
D: TRBD1
V: TRBV6-6
J: TRBJ1-2

CDR3: AWSALLAGPYEQY
D: TRBD2
V: TRBV30
J: TRBJ2-7

CDR3: ASSITRTSYNEQF
D: .
V: TRBV19
J: TRBJ2-1

CDR3: ASSHRDRVAEEQY
D: TRBD1
V: TRBV7-9
J: TRBJ2-7

CDR3: AWSVRGSSGNTIY
D: .
V: TRBV30
J: TRBJ1-3

CDR3: AWMRRANTGELF
D: .
V: TRBV30
J: TRBJ2-2

CDR3: ASSVDRGRAYGYT
D: TRBD1
V: TRBV9
J: TRBJ1-2

CDR3: ASSGGGGYQPQH
D: .
V: TRBV7-2
J: TRBJ1-5

CDR3: ASSEGQNAYEQY
D: TRBD1
V: TRBV18
J: TRBJ2-7

CDR3: ASSGGWTGELF
D: .
V: TRBV27
J: TRBJ2-2